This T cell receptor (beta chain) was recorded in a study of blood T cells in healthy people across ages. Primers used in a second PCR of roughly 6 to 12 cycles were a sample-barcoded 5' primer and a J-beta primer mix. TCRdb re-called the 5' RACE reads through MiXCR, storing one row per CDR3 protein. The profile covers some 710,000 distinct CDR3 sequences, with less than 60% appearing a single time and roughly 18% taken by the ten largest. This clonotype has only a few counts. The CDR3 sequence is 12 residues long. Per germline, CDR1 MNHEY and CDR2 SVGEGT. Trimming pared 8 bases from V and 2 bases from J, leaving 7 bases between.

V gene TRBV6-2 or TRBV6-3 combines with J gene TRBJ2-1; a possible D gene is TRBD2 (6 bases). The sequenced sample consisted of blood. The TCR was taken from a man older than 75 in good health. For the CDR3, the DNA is TGTGCCAGCGGGGGGACCTACAATGAGCAGTTCTTC. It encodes CASGGTYNEQFF.